The 2 T cell receptor beta chains reported below all come from one sample, sequenced in a study of shared clonotypes between healthy human individuals. Produced via immunoSEQ multiplex PCR; TCRdb's table is partial and in-frame only. Altogether 800,000 to 1,200,000 clones are present, approximately 80% being singletons, with the ten largest covering around 0.47%. Sequenced material: memory CD4+ T cells from PBMCs. Described subset: CD45RA-negative fraction. These receptors all come from a man between 18 and 35 years old in good health. Some clones in this sample may be carry-over from other donors' samples.

V usage is TRBV5-4 and J usage is TRBJ2-3; D is unresolved. V gave up 1 base and J gave up 0 bases, with 9 bases separating them. This CDR3 region has 15 residues. CDR1 is SGHNT and CDR2 is YYREEE in the germline V gene (reference sequence). CDR3 in amino acids: CASSLSAASTDTQYF. CDR3 in DNA: TGTGCCAGCAGCTTGTCGGCAGCTAGCACAGATACGCAGTATTTT.

This clone occurred a few times. The V and J genes are TRBV5-6 and TRBJ2-2; D may match TRBD1 or TRBD2 (6 bases each). The V and J ends lost 4 bases and 7 bases respectively, with 14 bases between them. Germline CDR1 is SGHDT and CDR2 is YYEEEE. The CDR3 is made up of 14 amino acids. The CDR3 protein is CASSRTGGDGELFF. The CDR3 coding sequence is TGTGCCAGCAGCCGGACCGGGGGCGACGGGGAGCTGTTTTTT.